One sample yielded the 25 T cell receptor beta chains listed below, sequenced in a study of CD8 T cells in Susac syndrome (dated by TCRdb to the late 2010s). To prepare the library, the immunoSEQ multiplex PCR assay was applied. RNA was extracted using the RNeasy kit, and roughly 0.5 to 1 microgram was reverse transcribed with random hexamers. The public reads were quality trimmed at Q25 with fastp and then assembled into clones with MiXCR by TCRdb, keeping productive beta chains. Rows merge per CDR3 protein into single entries with the most common DNA and genes. The sample data list 25,000 to 30,000 distinct CDR3 sequences, and approximately 94% of these were observed just once. About 0.27% of the sample comes from the top ten. The sample consisted of CD8+ T cells from PBMCs. These receptors all stem from a human donor in good health.

The V gene is TRBV6-5, the J gene TRBJ1-1, with D hard to call. The CDR3 sequence is 15 residues long. Trimming took off 0 bases at V and 0 bases at J, with 8 bases between the two ends. Germline CDR1 reads MNHEY; CDR2 reads SVGAGI. CDR3 protein: CASSYSTQLNTEAFF. Here the CDR3 DNA reads TGTGCCAGCAGTTACTCGACACAGTTGAACACTGAAGCTTTCTTT.

The chain uses TRBV19 and TRBJ1-4; 7 nucleotides agree with TRBD1. CDR3 length: 16 amino acids. Trimming removed 3 bases from V and 4 bases from J; junction bases left unmatched: 8. CDR1 and CDR2 from the germline V gene are LNHDA and SQIVND (reference sequence). CDR3 in amino acids: CASSISRDSLNEKLFF. The CDR3 DNA follows: TGTGCCAGTAGTATTAGCCGGGACAGCCTTAATGAAAAACTGTTTTTT.

The count of this clonotype is one. The chain couples TRBV6-1 to TRBJ2-5, with a weak D call TRBD2 (5 bases). Germline values: CDR1 MNHNS, CDR2 SASEGT. V was shortened by 7 bases and J by 2 bases, with 14 bases between the two germline ends. The CDR3 is 14 amino acids. The CDR3 DNA reads as TGTGCCAGCACCCTCAGCTGGGAGCAAGAGACCCAGTACTTC. Translating gives CASTLSWEQETQYF.

This chain links TRBV7-2 with TRBJ2-2; TRBD1 might be the D (6 bases). CDR3 length equals 16 residues. V was clipped by 1 base and J by 3 bases, with 12 bases between them. Germline values: CDR1 SGHTA, CDR2 FQGNSA. In DNA form, the CDR3 reads TGTGCCAGCAGCTTAGTCCCAGGGGCGGACACCGGGGAGCTGTTTTTT. Its translation: CASSLVPGADTGELFF.

As to this clonotype: The limits of the CDR3 on the DNA are not certain, so only TCRdb's listed CDR3 is given. The gene calls are TRBV5-1 and TRBJ2-6; the table gives TRBD1 as D, unverified against the DNA. Germline-derived CDR1 and CDR2 are SGHRS and YFSETQ. The CDR3 is 17 amino acids in total, end residues counted. The CDR3 is CASSPDSSSGGANVLTF.

V usage is TRBV7-9 and J usage is TRBJ1-1; D is unclear. V gave up 0 bases and J gave up 1 base, with 9 bases separating them. The CDR3 is 15 residues long. Per germline, CDR1 SEHNR and CDR2 FQNEAQ (reference sequence). In DNA, the CDR3 is TGTGCCAGCAGCTTAGCGGTGGGTGGGAACACTGAAGCTTTCTTT. As protein: CASSLAVGGNTEAFF.

In the case of this clonotype: At one of its ends the junction is not consistent with the germline gene, which may arise from a read error. The chain uses TRBV5-8 and TRBJ2-1; maybe TRBD1 (6 bases). CDR3 length equals 14 residues. CDR1 is SGHTS and CDR2 is YDEGEE in the germline V gene. This chain's CDR3 is CTSSRISRGLEQFF. CDR3 nucleotides: TGTACCAGCAGCCGGATCAGCAGGGGTTTGGAGCAGTTCTTC.

This clonotype was recorded once. V gene TRBV11-2 combines with J gene TRBJ2-3, with TRBD2 identical over 10 bases. Per the germline V gene, CDR1 is SGHAT and CDR2 is FQNNGV. The CDR3 loop spans 19 amino acids. With V trimmed by 4 bases and J by 0 bases, 13 bases remained unmatched. This chain's CDR3 is CASSSVAGGFISSTDTQYF. The CDR3 DNA follows: TGTGCCAGCAGCTCCGTAGCGGGGGGATTTATCTCTAGCACAGATACGCAGTATTTT.

This chain connects TRBV11-2 to TRBJ1-1; D possibly corresponds to TRBD1 (6 bases). The ends were cut back, 3 bases at V and 3 bases at J, with 17 bases in the middle. The germline V gene has CDR1 SGHAT and CDR2 FQNNGV. The CDR3 consists of 16 residues. The DNA of the CDR3 is TGTGCCAGCAGCTTCAGTCACCCAGGGGAGGACACTGAAGCTTTCTTT. Amino acid sequence: CASSFSHPGEDTEAFF.

V is TRBV20-1 and J is TRBJ2-7; a weak D match, TRBD2 (5 bases). CDR1 DFQATT and CDR2 SNEGSKA come from the germline V gene (reference sequence). The CDR3 runs to 10 residues. V lost 7 bases, J lost 7 bases, and 11 bases lay in between. CDR3 region: CSVEGVEQYF. As DNA, the CDR3 is TGCAGTGTCGAGGGTGTGGAGCAGTACTTC.

The chain combines TRBV4-3 with TRBJ1-2; the D is unclear. The CDR3 totals 18 residues. The V gene lost 0 bases and the J gene lost 1 base, with 18 bases spanning the gap. Germline assignment: CDR1 LGHNA and CDR2 YSLEER. CDR3 protein: CASSQDWQFAPNNYGYTF. The CDR3 DNA sequence: TGCGCCAGCAGCCAAGATTGGCAGTTTGCGCCGAATAACTATGGCTACACCTTC.

This sequence joins TRBV9 and TRBJ2-3; no clear D gene. Germline-derived CDR1 and CDR2 are SGDLS and YYNGEE. The V gene lost 4 bases and the J gene lost 1 base, with 10 bases spanning the gap. This CDR3 region has 14 residues. The CDR3 region has the DNA TGTGCCAGCAGCAGGCGGCCAGGCACAGATACGCAGTATTTT. This translates into CASSRRPGTDTQYF.

This rearrangement joins TRBV6-1 to TRBJ2-1; TRBD2 is a possible D gene (7 bases). The germline V gene has CDR1 MNHNS and CDR2 SASEGT. This CDR3 is built from 15 residues. Trimming pared 5 bases from V and 1 base from J, leaving 12 bases between. CDR3 sequence: CASSTGRASYNEQFF. The CDR3 bases are TGTGCCAGCAGTACAGGGAGGGCATCCTACAATGAGCAGTTCTTC.

V usage is TRBV5-4 and J usage is TRBJ2-3, with TRBD1 as a possible D gene (5 bases). V shed 4 bases and J shed 5 bases, with 8 bases lying between them. The CDR3 contains 12 residues. Germline V gives CDR1 SGHNT, CDR2 YYREEE (reference sequence). The CDR3 spells CASSTDRDTQYF. Here the CDR3 DNA reads TGTGCCAGCAGCACCGACAGAGATACGCAGTATTTT.

The V and J genes are TRBV10-3 and TRBJ1-1, with 9 bases matching TRBD1. The germline V gene has CDR1 ENHRY and CDR2 SYGVKD. V trimming: 6 bases; J trimming: 4 bases; junction bases outside the gene matches: 12. The CDR3 is made up of 16 amino acids. CDR3 in DNA: TGTGCCATCAGAGGAACAGGGGGCCCCTTGGGCACTGAAGCTTTCTTT. It codes for CAIRGTGGPLGTEAFF.

This chain links TRBV6-4 with TRBJ2-2, with D perhaps given as TRBD1 or TRBD2 (6 bases each). The V and J ends lost 2 bases and 3 bases respectively, with 10 bases between them. CDR1 is MRHNA and CDR2 is SNTAGT in the germline V gene. This CDR3 is 15 amino acids long. CDR3 in amino acids: CASSDAGGDTGELFF. The CDR3 DNA sequence: TGTGCCAGCAGTGACGCCGGGGGCGACACCGGGGAGCTGTTTTTT.

The V call is TRBV20-1, the J call TRBJ2-3; TRBD1 matches 9 bases. The CDR3 contains 13 residues. Looked up from germline, CDR1 is DFQATT and CDR2 is SNEGSKA (reference sequence). Trimming at V came to 5 bases and at J to 6 bases, leaving 6 bases not matched to a gene. CDR3: CSAWGQGVDTQYF. DNA of the CDR3: TGCAGTGCTTGGGGACAGGGAGTGGATACGCAGTATTTT.

The J gene is TRBJ1-4, the V gene TRBV4-3, with 12 bases that match TRBD1. The ends lost 0 bases at V and 8 bases at J; junction bases unmatched: 4. The CDR3 is made up of 16 amino acids. Germline-derived CDR1 and CDR2 are LGHNA and YSLEER. CDR3 sequence: CASSQDWGTGGEKLFF. Written as DNA, the CDR3 is TGCGCCAGCAGCCAAGATTGGGGGACAGGGGGCGAAAAACTGTTTTTT.

The chain carries TRBV12-3 or TRBV12-4 and TRBJ1-5, with D maybe TRBD1 (5 bases). CDR3 length equals 14 residues. With 1 base removed from V and 4 bases from J, the gap between germline ends came to 8 bases. CDR3 in amino acids: CASSLGRANQPQHF. CDR3 DNA sequence: TGTGCCAGCAGTTTAGGCAGGGCGAATCAGCCCCAGCATTTT.

The gene calls are TRBV5-6 and TRBJ2-7; 7 bases match TRBD2. Germline V lookup: CDR1 SGHDT, CDR2 YYEEEE. This CDR3 spans 16 amino acids. Germline trimming cut 0 bases from V and 3 bases from J; bases unmatched to any gene: 9. CDR3 loop: CASSLGAGLGNYEQYF. CDR3 sequence (DNA): TGTGCCAGCAGCTTGGGAGCGGGGCTGGGGAACTACGAGCAGTACTTC.

This chain connects TRBV7-2 to TRBJ1-1; 9 bases are a match to TRBD1. Germline lookup yields CDR1 SGHTA and CDR2 FQGNSA. After removal of 1 base from V and 3 bases from J, the junction contained 3 bases not matched to a gene. The CDR3 sequence is 15 residues long. The CDR3 is CASSLGGTGYTEAFF. CDR3 nucleotides: TGTGCCAGCAGCTTAGGAGGGACAGGGTACACTGAAGCTTTCTTT.

This chain joins TRBV6-4 and TRBJ2-1, with TRBD2 identical over 13 bases. The CDR3 is 15 amino acids. Germline V gives CDR1 MRHNA, CDR2 SNTAGT. Trimming removed 3 bases from V and 9 bases from J; junction bases left unmatched: 5. CDR3 in DNA: TGTGCCAGCAGTGAGGAGACTAGCGGGGGGTCTGAGCAGTTCTTC. Its translation is CASSEETSGGSEQFF.

V and J are TRBV27 and TRBJ2-3, with 10 bases that match TRBD1. Germline V gives CDR1 MNHEY, CDR2 SMNVEV (reference sequence). V shed 5 bases and J 3 bases; nucleotides not matched to a gene: 8. The length of the CDR3 is 16 residues. CDR3 nucleotides: TGTGCCAGCAGTCGTTTCGGGACAGGGGTAACAGATACGCAGTATTTT. It specifies CASSRFGTGVTDTQYF.

The chain combines TRBV6-5 with TRBJ2-7, with a tentative D call TRBD2 (6 bases). CDR1 is MNHEY, CDR2 SVGAGI, per germline. This CDR3 has 14 amino acids. With 2 bases removed from V and 0 bases from J, the gap between germline ends came to 8 bases. Here the CDR3 DNA reads TGTGCCAGCAGTTACCTCGGGGGCTCCTACGAGCAGTACTTC. Translated: CASSYLGGSYEQYF.

CDR3 region: CASSPGATQYF. In nucleotides, the CDR3 is TGTGCCAGCAGCCCCGGAGCTACGCAGTATTTT. This chain links TRBV6-2 or TRBV6-3 with TRBJ2-3; no clear D gene. Per germline, CDR1 MNHEY and CDR2 SVGEGT. The V end lost 6 bases, the J end lost 8 bases, and 9 bases lay between the germline ends. The CDR3 has 11 residues.